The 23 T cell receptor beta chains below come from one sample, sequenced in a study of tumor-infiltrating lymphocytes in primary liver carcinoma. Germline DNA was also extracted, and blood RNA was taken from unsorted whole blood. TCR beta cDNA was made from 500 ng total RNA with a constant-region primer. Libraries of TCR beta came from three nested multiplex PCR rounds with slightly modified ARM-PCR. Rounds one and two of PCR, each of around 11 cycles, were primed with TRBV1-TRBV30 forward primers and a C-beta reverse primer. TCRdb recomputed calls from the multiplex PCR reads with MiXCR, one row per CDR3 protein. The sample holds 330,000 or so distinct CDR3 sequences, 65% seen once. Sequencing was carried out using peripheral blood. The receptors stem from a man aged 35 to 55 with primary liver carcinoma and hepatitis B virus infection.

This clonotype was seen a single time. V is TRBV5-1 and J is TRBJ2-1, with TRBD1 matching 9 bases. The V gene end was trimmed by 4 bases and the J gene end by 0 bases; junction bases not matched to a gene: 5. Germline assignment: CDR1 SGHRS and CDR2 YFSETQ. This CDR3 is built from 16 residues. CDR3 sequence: CASSDPGQGSYNEQFF. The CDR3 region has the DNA TGCGCCAGCAGCGACCCGGGACAGGGCTCCTACAATGAGCAGTTCTTC.

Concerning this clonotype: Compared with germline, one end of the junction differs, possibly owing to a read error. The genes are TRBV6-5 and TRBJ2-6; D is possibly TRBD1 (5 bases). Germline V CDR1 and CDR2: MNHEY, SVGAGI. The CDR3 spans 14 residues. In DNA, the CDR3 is TGTGCCAGCACCGTGGTACCTGGGGCCAACGTCCTGGCTTTC. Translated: CASTVVPGANVLAF.

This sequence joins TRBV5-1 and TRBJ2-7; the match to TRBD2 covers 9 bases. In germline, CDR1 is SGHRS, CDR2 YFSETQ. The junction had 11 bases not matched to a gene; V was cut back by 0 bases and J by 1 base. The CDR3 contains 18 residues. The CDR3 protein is CASSLVSAGGLVSYEQYF. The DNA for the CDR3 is TGCGCCAGCAGCTTGGTTTCGGCGGGAGGGTTAGTGTCCTACGAGCAGTACTTC.

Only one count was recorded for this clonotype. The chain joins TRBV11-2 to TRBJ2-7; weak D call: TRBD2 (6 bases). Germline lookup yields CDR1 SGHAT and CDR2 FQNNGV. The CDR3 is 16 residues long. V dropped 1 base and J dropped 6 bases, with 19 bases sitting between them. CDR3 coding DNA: TGTGCCAGCAGCTTAGTGGGAGGACCCCTCTCCAGCGAGCAGTACTTC. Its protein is CASSLVGGPLSSEQYF.

For the CDR3, the DNA is TGCGCCAGCAGTTTGCGGGCTGGGGAGACCCAGTACTTC. It codes for CASSLRAGETQYF. This rearrangement joins TRBV5-1 to TRBJ2-5; maybe TRBD2 (5 bases). Germline V gives CDR1 SGHRS, CDR2 YFSETQ. V was pared by 5 bases and J by 5 bases, with 13 bases between. The CDR3 loop spans 13 amino acids.

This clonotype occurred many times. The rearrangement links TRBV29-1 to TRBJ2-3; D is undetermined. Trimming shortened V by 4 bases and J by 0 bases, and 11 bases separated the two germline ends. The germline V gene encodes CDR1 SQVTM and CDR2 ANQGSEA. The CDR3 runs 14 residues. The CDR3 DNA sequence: TGCAGCGTTGCCAAGGGATCCAGCACAGATACGCAGTATTTT. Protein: CSVAKGSSTDTQYF.

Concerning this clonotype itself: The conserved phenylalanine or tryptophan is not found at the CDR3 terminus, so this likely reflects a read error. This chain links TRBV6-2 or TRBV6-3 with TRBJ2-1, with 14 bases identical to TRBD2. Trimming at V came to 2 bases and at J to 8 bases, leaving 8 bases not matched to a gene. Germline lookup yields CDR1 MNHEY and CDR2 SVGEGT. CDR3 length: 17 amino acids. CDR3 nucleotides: TGTGCCAGCAGTTACATATCGAGACTAGCGGGAGGGTATGAGCAGTTCTCC. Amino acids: CASSYISRLAGGYEQFS.

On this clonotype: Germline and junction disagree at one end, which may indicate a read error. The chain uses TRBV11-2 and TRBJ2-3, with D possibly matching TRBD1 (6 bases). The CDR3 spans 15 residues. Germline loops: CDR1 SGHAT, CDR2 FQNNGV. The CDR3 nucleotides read TGTGCCAACAGCTTAGAGCACCAGGGGACAGATACGCAGTATTTT. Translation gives CANSLEHQGTDTQYF.

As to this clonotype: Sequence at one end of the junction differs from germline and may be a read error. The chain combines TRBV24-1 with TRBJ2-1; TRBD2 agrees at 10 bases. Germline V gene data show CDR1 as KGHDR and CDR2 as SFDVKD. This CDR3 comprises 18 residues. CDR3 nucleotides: TGTGCCACCAGTGATCCCAAGCGGACTAGCGGACCCTACAATAAGCAGTTCTTC. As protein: CATSDPKRTSGPYNKQFF.

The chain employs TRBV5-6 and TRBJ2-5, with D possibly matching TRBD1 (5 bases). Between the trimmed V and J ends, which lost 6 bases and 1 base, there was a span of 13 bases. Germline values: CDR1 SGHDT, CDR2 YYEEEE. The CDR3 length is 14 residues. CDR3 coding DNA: TGTGCCAGCACTTGGGGCACCCTCCAAGAGACCCAGTACTTC. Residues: CASTWGTLQETQYF.

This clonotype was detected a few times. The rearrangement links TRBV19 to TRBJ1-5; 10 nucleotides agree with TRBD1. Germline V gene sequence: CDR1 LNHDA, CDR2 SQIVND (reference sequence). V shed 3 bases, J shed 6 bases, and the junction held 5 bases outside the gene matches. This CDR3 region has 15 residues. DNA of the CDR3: TGTGCCAGTAGTATCGGGACAGGGGCAGTTCAGCCCCAGCATTTT. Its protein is CASSIGTGAVQPQHF.

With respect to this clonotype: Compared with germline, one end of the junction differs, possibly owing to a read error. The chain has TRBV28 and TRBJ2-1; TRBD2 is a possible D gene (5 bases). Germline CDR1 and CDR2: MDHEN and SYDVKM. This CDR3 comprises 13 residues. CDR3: CARGRVIPNEQFF. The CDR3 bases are TGTGCCAGGGGGAGAGTAATACCTAATGAGCAATTCTTC.

Here the CDR3 DNA reads TGTGCCAGCTGGGAATCCAGTGGGAGCGGCCCCTCGCAGTATTTT. As protein: CASWESSGSGPSQYF. V and J are TRBV6-5 and TRBJ2-3; tentatively, D is TRBD2 (5 bases). The CDR3 contains 15 residues. From germline, CDR1 is MNHEY and CDR2 SVGAGI. The germline V and J ends were trimmed by 8 bases and 10 bases, with 25 bases remaining between them.

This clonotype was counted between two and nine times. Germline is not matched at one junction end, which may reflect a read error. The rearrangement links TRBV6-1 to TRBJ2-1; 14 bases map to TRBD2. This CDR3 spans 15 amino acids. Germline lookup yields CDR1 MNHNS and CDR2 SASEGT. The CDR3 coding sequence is TGTGTCAGCAGTCCTCGGACTAGCGGGAGGCATGAGCAGTTCTTC. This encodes CVSSPRTSGRHEQFF.

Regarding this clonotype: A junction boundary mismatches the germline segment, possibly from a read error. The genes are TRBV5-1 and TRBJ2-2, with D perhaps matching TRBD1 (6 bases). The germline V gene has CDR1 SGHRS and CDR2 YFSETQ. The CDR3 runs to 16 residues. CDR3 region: CASSDGQLLNTGEPFF. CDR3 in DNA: TGCGCCAGCAGCGACGGACAGCTATTGAACACCGGGGAGCCGTTTTTT.

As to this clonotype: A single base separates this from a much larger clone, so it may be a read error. The CDR3 nucleotides read TGCGCCAGCAGCCAAGGACTAGCGGGGGGGCAAGATATGCAGTATTTT. It specifies CASSQGLAGGQDMQYF. The rearrangement uses TRBV4-3 and TRBJ2-3; 14 bases match TRBD2. CDR1 is LGHNA and CDR2 is YSLEER in the germline V gene. The CDR3 consists of 16 residues.

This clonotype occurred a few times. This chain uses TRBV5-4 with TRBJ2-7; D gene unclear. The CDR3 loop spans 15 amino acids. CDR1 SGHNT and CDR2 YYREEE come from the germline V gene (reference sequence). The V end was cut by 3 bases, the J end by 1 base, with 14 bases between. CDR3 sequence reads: CASSSDITASYEQYF. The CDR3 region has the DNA TGTGCCAGCAGCTCCGATATCACCGCATCCTACGAGCAGTACTTC.

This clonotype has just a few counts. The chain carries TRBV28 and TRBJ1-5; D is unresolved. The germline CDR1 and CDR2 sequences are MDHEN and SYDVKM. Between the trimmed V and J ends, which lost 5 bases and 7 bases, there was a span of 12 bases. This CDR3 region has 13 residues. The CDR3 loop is CASSLEQRQPQHF. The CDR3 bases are TGTGCCAGCAGTCTTGAACAGAGGCAGCCCCAGCATTTT.

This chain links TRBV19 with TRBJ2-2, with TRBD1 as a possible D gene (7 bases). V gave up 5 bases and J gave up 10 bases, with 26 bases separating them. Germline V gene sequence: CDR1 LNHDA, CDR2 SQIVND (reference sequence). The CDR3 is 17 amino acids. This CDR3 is CASSRKGQVMGLAELFF. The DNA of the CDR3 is TGTGCCAGTAGTCGCAAAGGACAGGTGATGGGACTTGCGGAGCTGTTTTTT.

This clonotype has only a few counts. Here the CDR3 DNA reads TGCGCCAGCAGCTTGGTCAGCGGGAGGATCACAGATACGCAGTATTTT. Its translation is CASSLVSGRITDTQYF. The chain recombines TRBV5-1 with TRBJ2-3; 9 bases line up with TRBD2. The junction had 4 bases not matched to a gene; V was cut back by 0 bases and J by 2 bases. The CDR3 spans 16 residues. Germline V gene lookup returns CDR1 SGHRS and CDR2 YFSETQ.

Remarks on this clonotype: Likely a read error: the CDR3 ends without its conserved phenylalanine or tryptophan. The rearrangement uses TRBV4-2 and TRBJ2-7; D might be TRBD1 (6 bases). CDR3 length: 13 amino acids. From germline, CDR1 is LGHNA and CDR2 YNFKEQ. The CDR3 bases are TGTGCCAGCAGCCACCGGACAGAGTACGGGCAGTACTCC. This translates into CASSHRTEYGQYS.

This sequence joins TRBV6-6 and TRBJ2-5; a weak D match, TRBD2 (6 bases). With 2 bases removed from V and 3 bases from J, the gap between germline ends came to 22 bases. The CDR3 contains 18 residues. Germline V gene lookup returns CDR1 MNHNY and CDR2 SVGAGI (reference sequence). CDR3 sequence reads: CASSYTSGGRTSKETQYF. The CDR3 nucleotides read TGTGCCAGCAGTTACACGTCCGGGGGACGAACTAGCAAAGAGACCCAGTACTTC.

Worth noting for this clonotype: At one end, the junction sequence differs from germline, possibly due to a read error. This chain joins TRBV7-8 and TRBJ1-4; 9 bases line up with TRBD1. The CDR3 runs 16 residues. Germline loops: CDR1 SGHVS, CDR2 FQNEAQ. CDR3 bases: TGTGCCAACAGCTCAGGACAGGGGAGAACTAATGAAAAACTGTTTTTT. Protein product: CANSSGQGRTNEKLFF.